The entry below describes one T cell receptor beta chain. As yet, its antigen is unknown. Germline loops: CDR1 SGHTA, CDR2 FQGNSA. CDR3 length: 17 amino acids. The germline V and J ends were trimmed by 1 base and 2 bases, with 12 bases remaining between them. This sample stems from a study of cytomegalovirus exposure and HLA in healthy donors. Whole-study findings and limits: Researchers counted about 150 TCR beta chains as cytomegalovirus-associated.

This PCR relied on a set of 60 Vbeta primers and 13 Jbeta primers. The protocol was immunoSEQ multiplex PCR, while the TCRdb copy is restricted to in-frame clones and leaves out a portion. The top ten hold around 1.9% of the sample, which has under 250,000 clones, almost 80% seen once. The clonotype was recovered from a male donor in good health and CMV-seronegative. The sequenced material came from PBMCs. This sequence joins TRBV7-2 and TRBJ1-6, with D hard to call. CDR3 bases: TGTGCCAGCAGCTTAGTGGGAGGGAGAACCTATAATTCACCCCTCCACTTT. It encodes CASSLVGGRTYNSPLHF.